A selection of T cell receptor beta chains follows, all from one sample in a study of blood T cell repertoires in COVID-19. Assay: immunoSEQ multiplex PCR; the TCRdb copy retains only in-frame clones and omits some. The repertoire holds more than 40,000 clones, with more than 75% as singletons. Sequencing used peripheral blood. Every receptor here comes from a human donor with acute or convalescent COVID-19. The donor label of this sample is uncertain. Both conserved end residues are part of each CDR3. Fields, in order: D gene, J gene, V gene, clone size, CDR3 DNA, CDR3 protein. A D gene is named only where the DNA matches it firmly. Clone size appears in some rows only: once, few, many, or a class for an expanded clone.

TRBD1,TRBJ1-1,TRBV4-1,NA,TGCGCCAGCAGCCAAGAATTCGATGGGAGACAGGGCCTAGTGTTTGACACTGAAGCTTTCTTT,CASSQEFDGRQGLVFDTEAFF
NA,TRBJ2-2,TRBV7-8,NA,TGTGCCAGCAGCTTAGGGACCACAGGGACCGGGGAGCTGTTTTTT,CASSLGTTGTGELFF
TRBD1,TRBJ1-5,TRBV6-2/TRBV6-3,NA,TGTGCCAGCAGCCCGGGACAGCACAATCAGCCCCAGCATTTT,CASSPGQHNQPQHF
TRBD1,TRBJ1-2,TRBV27,NA,TGTGCCAGCAGTTCGAAGACAGGGCGTTCGTCTAACTATGGCTACACCTTC,CASSSKTGRSSNYGYTF
TRBD2,TRBJ2-3,TRBV2,NA,TGTGCCAGTACAGAGGGTGCGGGGGGGCTGGAGGATACGCAGTATTTT,CASTEGAGGLEDTQYF
NA,TRBJ2-2,TRBV24-1,NA,TGTGCCACCAGTGATCGGGGAACCGGGGAGCTGTTTTTT,CATSDRGTGELFF
TRBD1,TRBJ2-2,TRBV10-2,NA,TGCGCCAGCAGTGAAGGGGGACAGGGTGGAACCGGGGAGCTGTTTTTT,CASSEGGQGGTGELFF
TRBD1,TRBJ2-7,TRBV9,NA,TGTGCCAGCAGCGTAGGAGGGGACAGCTACGAGCAGTACTTC,CASSVGGDSYEQYF
TRBD2,TRBJ2-1,TRBV5-1,NA,TGCGCCAGCAGCTTAGCGGGAGGGCCCATGAATGAGCAGTTCTTC,CASSLAGGPMNEQFF
NA,TRBJ1-2,TRBV28,NA,TGTGCCAGCACCCGATCAGGGGCGGACTATGGCTACACCTTC,CASTRSGADYGYTF
NA,TRBJ1-2,TRBV27,NA,TGTGCCAGCAGTTTATCCCTCGACTATGGCTACACCTTC,CASSLSLDYGYTF
NA,TRBJ1-5,TRBV2,NA,TGTGCCAGCCGGGATAGTATGTCCCAGCATTTT,CASRDSMSQHF
NA,TRBJ1-2,TRBV12-3/TRBV12-4,NA,TGTGCCAGCAGTTTTTGGGGCTACGGTGGCTACACCTTC,CASSFWGYGGYTF
TRBD2,TRBJ2-2,TRBV5-1,NA,TGCGCCAGCAGCTTCCTAGCGGGAGAACCCGGGGAGCTGTTTTTT,CASSFLAGEPGELFF
NA,TRBJ2-3,TRBV4-2,NA,TGTGCCAGCAGCCAAGGGGTAGCGGCTGCAGATACGCAGTATTTT,CASSQGVAAADTQYF
TRBD2,TRBJ2-7,TRBV7-3,NA,TGTGCCAGCAGCCCTAGCGGGAGGCCATACGAGCAGTACTTC,CASSPSGRPYEQYF
TRBD2,TRBJ2-6,TRBV4-3,NA,TGCGCCAGCAGCCAAGCGGGGGGTTCTGGGGCCAACGTCCTGACTTTC,CASSQAGGSGANVLTF
TRBD1,TRBJ1-2,TRBV28,NA,TGTGCCACCCAACACCCCGACAGGGTAAGCGGCTACACCTTC,CATQHPDRVSGYTF
TRBD1,TRBJ2-5,TRBV28,NA,TGTGCCAGCAGGGCTAGGACAGGGATCCAAGAGACCCAGTACTTC,CASRARTGIQETQYF
TRBD1,TRBJ1-2,TRBV30,NA,TGTGCCTGGAGTGTACTTCGGACAGGTGGATATGGCTACACCTTC,CAWSVLRTGGYGYTF
NA,TRBJ2-1,TRBV9,NA,TGTGCCAGCAGCGTATTAGCGGCCTCCTACAATGAGCAGTTCTTC,CASSVLAASYNEQFF
NA,TRBJ1-4,TRBV9,NA,TGTGCCAGCAGCCCCGTGCGAGAAGGACAGAGAGTTGAAAAACTGTTTTTT,CASSPVREGQRVEKLFF
NA,TRBJ1-4,TRBV7-9,NA,TGTGCCAGCAGCCCCACCGGGGTTGAAAAACTGTTTTTT,CASSPTGVEKLFF
NA,TRBJ1-1,TRBV5-6,NA,TGTGCCAGCAGCTGGACCTTAGGGGCGAAGGTGACTGAAGCTTTCTTT,CASSWTLGAKVTEAFF
NA,TRBJ1-2,TRBV10-2,NA,TGCGCCAGCAGTGGGCACGGGCAGGGGCGCTACACCTTC,CASSGHGQGRYTF
TRBD2,TRBJ2-2,TRBV28,NA,TGTGCCAGCAGTTTGTGGACTAGCAACCCCGGGGAGCTGTTTTTT,CASSLWTSNPGELFF
NA,TRBJ2-1,TRBV10-3,medium-sized,TGTGCCATCAGTGACCGAGGGAGCTCCTACAATGAGCAGTTCTTC,CAISDRGSSYNEQFF
NA,TRBJ1-2,TRBV27,NA,TGTGCCAGCAGTTTGGAGCCCAGGGTAGGCGGCTACACCTTC,CASSLEPRVGGYTF
NA,TRBJ1-1,TRBV19,NA,TGTGCCAGTGCGGATGGTAGAATGAACACTGAAGCTTTCTTT,CASADGRMNTEAFF
TRBD1,TRBJ2-6,TRBV3-1/TRBV3-2,NA,TGTGCCAGCAGCCCGGAACAGGGGGTACCTGGGGCCAACGTCCTGACTTTC,CASSPEQGVPGANVLTF
NA,TRBJ1-6,TRBV19,NA,TGTGCCAGTAGCAGAGACAGGAGCTCCTATAATTCACCCCTCCACTTT,CASSRDRSSYNSPLHF
NA,TRBJ2-1,TRBV28,NA,TGTGCCAGCAGTTCCCCCCGGGCGGGGACCCCATACAATGAGCAGTTCTTC,CASSSPRAGTPYNEQFF
NA,TRBJ1-3,TRBV7-2,once,TGTGCCAGCAGCCCTTGGGGCAGGGACTCTGGAAACACCATATATTTT,CASSPWGRDSGNTIYF
NA,TRBJ2-3,TRBV7-6,NA,TGTGCCAGCAGCTTAGCTTCGGGACACACAGATACGCAGTATTTT,CASSLASGHTDTQYF
NA,TRBJ1-4,TRBV30,NA,TGTGCCTGGAGTTCGGGAACAACTAATGAAAAACTGTTTTTT,CAWSSGTTNEKLFF
TRBD1,TRBJ1-1,TRBV5-1,NA,TGCGCCAGCAGCTTGGGTCTAGACAGGGGGCGAACTGAAGCCTTCTTT,CASSLGLDRGRTEAFF
TRBD2,TRBJ2-2,TRBV5-1,NA,TGCGCCAGCAGCGCGGGGGACACCGGGGAGCTGTTTTTT,CASSAGDTGELFF
NA,TRBJ1-1,TRBV7-9,NA,TGTGCCAGCAGCTTTGCAGTGAACACTGAAGCTTTCTTT,CASSFAVNTEAFF
NA,TRBJ1-4,TRBV11-3,NA,TGTGCCAGCACCACAGGGCAGGGGATCACTAATGAAAAACTGTTTTTT,CASTTGQGITNEKLFF
TRBD1,TRBJ2-6,TRBV4-3,NA,TGCGCCAGCAGCCAATCCCGGACAGGGGGAGCTGGGGCCAACGTCCTGACTTTC,CASSQSRTGGAGANVLTF
TRBD2,TRBJ2-1,TRBV6-4,NA,TGTGCCAGCAGCCGGGGACTAGCGGGGGGACGGGTTCATGAGCAGTTCTTC,CASSRGLAGGRVHEQFF
NA,TRBJ1-2,TRBV27,few,TGTGCCAGCAGTTTATCGAGGAGTAATGGCTACACCTTC,CASSLSRSNGYTF
TRBD1,TRBJ2-3,TRBV27,NA,TGTGCCAGCAGTTGGGGACAGAGTTCAGATACGCAGTATTTT,CASSWGQSSDTQYF
TRBD2,TRBJ2-7,TRBV28,NA,TGTGCCAGCAGTCAGTCTAGCGGGGTCTCCTACGAGCAGTACTTC,CASSQSSGVSYEQYF
NA,TRBJ1-1,TRBV28,NA,TGTGCCAGCGGGAGGAACACTGAAGCTTTCTTT,CASGRNTEAFF
TRBD1,TRBJ2-3,TRBV29-1,NA,TGCAGCGCCGGAAGGGGGACAGGGGGCACAGATACGCAGTATTTT,CSAGRGTGGTDTQYF
TRBD2,TRBJ2-1,TRBV7-2,NA,TGTGCCAGCAGCCCTGGGACTATACACAATGAGCAGTTCTTC,CASSPGTIHNEQFF
TRBD2,TRBJ2-3,TRBV2,NA,TGTGCCACCTTCGGACTAGCGGGGGGGCAGAGGGCAGATACGCAGTATTTT,CATFGLAGGQRADTQYF
NA,TRBJ2-7,TRBV6-2/TRBV6-3,NA,TGTGCCAGCAGTTACCCTACATTAGGGGCCGAGCAGTACTTC,CASSYPTLGAEQYF